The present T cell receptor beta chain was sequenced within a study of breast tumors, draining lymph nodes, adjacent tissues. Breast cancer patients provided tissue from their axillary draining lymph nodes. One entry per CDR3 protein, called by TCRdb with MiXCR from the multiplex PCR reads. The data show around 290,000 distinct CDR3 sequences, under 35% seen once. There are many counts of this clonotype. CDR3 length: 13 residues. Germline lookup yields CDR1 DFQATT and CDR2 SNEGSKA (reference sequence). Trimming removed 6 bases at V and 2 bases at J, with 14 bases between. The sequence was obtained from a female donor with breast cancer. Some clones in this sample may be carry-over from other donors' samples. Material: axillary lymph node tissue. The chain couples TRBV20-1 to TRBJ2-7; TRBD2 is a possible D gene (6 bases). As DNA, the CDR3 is TGCAGTGCGAAGACTAGTCGAGCCTACGAGCAGTACTTC. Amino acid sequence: CSAKTSRAYEQYF.